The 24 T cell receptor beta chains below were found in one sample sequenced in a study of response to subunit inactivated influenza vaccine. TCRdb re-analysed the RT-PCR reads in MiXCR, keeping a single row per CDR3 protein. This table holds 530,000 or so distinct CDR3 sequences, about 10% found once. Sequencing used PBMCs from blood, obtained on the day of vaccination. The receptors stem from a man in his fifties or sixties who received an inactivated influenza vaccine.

DNA for the CDR3: TGCGCCAGCAGCATAGCTACAGCGAACACTGAAGCTTTCTTT. It is translated as CASSIATANTEAFF. The chain has TRBV5-1 and TRBJ1-1; D remains ambiguous. V lost 4 bases and J 1 base, leaving 11 bases between the germline ends. CDR1 and CDR2 (germline): SGHRS, YFSETQ. The CDR3 sequence is 14 residues long.

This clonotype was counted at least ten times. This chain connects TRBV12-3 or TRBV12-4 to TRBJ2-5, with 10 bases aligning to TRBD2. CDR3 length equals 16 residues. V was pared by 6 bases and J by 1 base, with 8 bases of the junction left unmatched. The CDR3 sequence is CASSRRLAGFQETQYF. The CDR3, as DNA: TGTGCCAGCAGCCGCAGACTAGCGGGTTTCCAAGAGACCCAGTACTTC.

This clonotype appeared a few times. The CDR3 DNA reads as TGTGCCAGCAGCCTTCAAGCGGGAAGTAGGGCAGATACGCAGTATTTT. Translated, it gives CASSLQAGSRADTQYF. The rearrangement uses TRBV7-2 and TRBJ2-3, with 7 bases aligning to TRBD2. CDR1 and CDR2 (germline): SGHTA, FQGNSA. V was pared by 5 bases and J by 4 bases, with 12 bases of the junction left unmatched. This CDR3 contains 16 residues.

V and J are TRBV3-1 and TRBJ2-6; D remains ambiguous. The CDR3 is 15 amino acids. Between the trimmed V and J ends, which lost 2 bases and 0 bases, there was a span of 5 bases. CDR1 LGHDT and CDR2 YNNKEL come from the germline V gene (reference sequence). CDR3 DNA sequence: TGTGCCAGCAGCCAAAGGATCTCTGGGGCCAACGTCCTGACTTTC. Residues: CASSQRISGANVLTF. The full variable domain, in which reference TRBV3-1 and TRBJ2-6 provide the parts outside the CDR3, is DTAVSQTPKYLVTQMGNDKSIKCEQNLGHDTMYWYKQDSKKFLKIMFSYNNKELIINETVPNRFSPKSPDKAHLNLHINSLELGDSAVYFCASSQRISGANVLTFGAGSRLTVL.

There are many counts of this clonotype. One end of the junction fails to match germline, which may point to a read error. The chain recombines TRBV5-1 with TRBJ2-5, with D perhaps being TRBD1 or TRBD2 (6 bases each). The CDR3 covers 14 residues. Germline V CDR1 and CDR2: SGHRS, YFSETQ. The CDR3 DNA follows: TGTGCCAGCAGCTTAGGGGGGTATCAAGAGACCCAGTACTTC. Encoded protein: CASSLGGYQETQYF. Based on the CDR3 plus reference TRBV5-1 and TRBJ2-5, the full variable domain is KAGVTQTPRYLIKTRGQQVTLSCSPISGHRSVSWYQQTPGQGLQFLFEYFSETQRNKGNFPGRFSGRQFSNSRSEMNVSTLELGDSALYLCASSLGGYQETQYFGPGTRLLVL.

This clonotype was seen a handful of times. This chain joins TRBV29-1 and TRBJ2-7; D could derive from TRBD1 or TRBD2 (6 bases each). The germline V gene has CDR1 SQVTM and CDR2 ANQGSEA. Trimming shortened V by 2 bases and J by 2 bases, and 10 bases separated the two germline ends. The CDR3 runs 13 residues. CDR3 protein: CSVEIGGPYEQYF. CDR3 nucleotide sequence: TGCAGCGTTGAAATTGGGGGGCCCTACGAGCAGTACTTC.

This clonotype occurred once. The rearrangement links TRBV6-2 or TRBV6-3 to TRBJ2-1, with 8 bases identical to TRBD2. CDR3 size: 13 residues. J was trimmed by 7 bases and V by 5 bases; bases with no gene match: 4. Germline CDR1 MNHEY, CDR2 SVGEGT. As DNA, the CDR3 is TGTGCCAGCAGTCAGGTAGCGGGAAATGAGCAGTTCTTC. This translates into CASSQVAGNEQFF.

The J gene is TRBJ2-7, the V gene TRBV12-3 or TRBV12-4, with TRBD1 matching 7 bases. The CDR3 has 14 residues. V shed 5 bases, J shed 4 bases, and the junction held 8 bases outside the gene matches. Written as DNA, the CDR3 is TGTGCCAGCAGTGCACACAGGGGCCCTTACGAGCAGTACTTC. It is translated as CASSAHRGPYEQYF.

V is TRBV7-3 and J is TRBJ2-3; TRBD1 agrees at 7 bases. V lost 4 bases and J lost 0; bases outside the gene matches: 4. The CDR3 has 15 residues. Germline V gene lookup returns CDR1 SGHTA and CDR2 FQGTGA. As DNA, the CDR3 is TGTGCCAGCAGCTACGGGACAGATAGCACAGATACGCAGTATTTT. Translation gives CASSYGTDSTDTQYF.

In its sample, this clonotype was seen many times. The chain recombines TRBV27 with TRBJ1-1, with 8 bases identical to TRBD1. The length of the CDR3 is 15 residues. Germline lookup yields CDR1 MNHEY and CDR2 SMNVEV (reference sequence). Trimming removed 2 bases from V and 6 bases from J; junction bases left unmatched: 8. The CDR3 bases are TGTGCCAGCAGTTTAAATACAGGGGGACGCGCTGAAGCTTTCTTT. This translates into CASSLNTGGRAEAFF.

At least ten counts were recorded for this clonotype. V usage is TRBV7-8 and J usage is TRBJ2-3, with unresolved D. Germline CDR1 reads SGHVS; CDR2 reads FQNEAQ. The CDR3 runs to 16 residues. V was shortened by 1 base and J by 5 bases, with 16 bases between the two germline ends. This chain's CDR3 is CASSLGFWRKLDTQYF. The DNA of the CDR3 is TGTGCCAGCAGCTTAGGTTTTTGGCGGAAACTAGATACGCAGTATTTT.

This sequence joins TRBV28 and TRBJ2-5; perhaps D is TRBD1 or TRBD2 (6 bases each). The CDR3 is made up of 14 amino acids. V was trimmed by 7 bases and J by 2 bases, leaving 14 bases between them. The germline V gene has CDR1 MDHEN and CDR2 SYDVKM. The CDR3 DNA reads TGTGCCAGCATCCCTGGAGGGGGGCAAGAGACCCAGTACTTC. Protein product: CASIPGGGQETQYF.

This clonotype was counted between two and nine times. In DNA, the CDR3 is TGCGCCAGCAGCCTCTATCGGGGGAACACCGGGGAGCTGTTTTTT. This translates into CASSLYRGNTGELFF. The gene calls are TRBV4-1 and TRBJ2-2, with D perhaps TRBD2 (5 bases). The CDR3 totals 15 residues. V was trimmed by 4 bases and J by 1 base, leaving 10 bases between them. Looked up from germline, CDR1 is MGHRA and CDR2 is YSYEKL.

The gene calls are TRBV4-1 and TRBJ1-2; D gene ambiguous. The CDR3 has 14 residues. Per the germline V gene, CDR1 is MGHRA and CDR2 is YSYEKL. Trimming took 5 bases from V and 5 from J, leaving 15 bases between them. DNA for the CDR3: TGCGCCAGCAGCTATAACGGCGCGGAATATGGCTACACCTTC. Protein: CASSYNGAEYGYTF.

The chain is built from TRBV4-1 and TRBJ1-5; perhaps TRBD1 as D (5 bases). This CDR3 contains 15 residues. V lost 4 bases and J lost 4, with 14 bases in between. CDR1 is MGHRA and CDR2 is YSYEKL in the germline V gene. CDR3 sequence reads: CASSPEAGGNQPQHF. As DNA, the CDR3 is TGCGCCAGCAGCCCTGAGGCGGGGGGGAATCAGCCCCAGCATTTT.

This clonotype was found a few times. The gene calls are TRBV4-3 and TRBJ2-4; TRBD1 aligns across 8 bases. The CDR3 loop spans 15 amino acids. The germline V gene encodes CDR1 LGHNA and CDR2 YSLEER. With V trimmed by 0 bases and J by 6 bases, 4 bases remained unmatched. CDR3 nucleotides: TGCGCCAGCAGCCAAGACAGGGGGCTCGGAAACATTCAGTACTTC. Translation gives CASSQDRGLGNIQYF.

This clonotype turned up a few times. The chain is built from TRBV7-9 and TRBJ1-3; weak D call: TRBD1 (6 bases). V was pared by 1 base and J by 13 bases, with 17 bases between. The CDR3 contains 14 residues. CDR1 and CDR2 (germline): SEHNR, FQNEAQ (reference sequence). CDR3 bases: TGTGCCAGCAGCTTAGACTTGGACAGACCAGTTATATATTTT. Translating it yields CASSLDLDRPVIYF.

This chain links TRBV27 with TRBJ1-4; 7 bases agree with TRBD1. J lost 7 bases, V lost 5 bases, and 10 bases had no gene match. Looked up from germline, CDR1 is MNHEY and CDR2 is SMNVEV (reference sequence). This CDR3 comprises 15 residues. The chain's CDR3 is CASSPSTGRGEKLFF. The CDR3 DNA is TGTGCCAGCAGTCCTTCGACAGGGAGGGGTGAAAAACTGTTTTTT.

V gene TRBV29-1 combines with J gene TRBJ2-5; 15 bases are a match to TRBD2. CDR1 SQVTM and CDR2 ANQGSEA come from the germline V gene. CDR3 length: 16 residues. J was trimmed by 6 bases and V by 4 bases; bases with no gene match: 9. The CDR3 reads CSVGTSGRGLGKTQYF. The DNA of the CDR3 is TGCAGCGTTGGGACTAGCGGGAGGGGGCTCGGAAAGACCCAGTACTTC.

CDR3 protein: CASSVQGQGSEKLFF. The CDR3 DNA reads TGCGCCAGCAGCGTCCAGGGACAGGGGTCAGAAAAACTGTTTTTT. The chain joins TRBV5-1 to TRBJ1-4; TRBD1 agrees at 10 bases. Per germline, CDR1 SGHRS and CDR2 YFSETQ. V lost 4 bases and J lost 8; bases outside the gene matches: 8. CDR3 size: 15 residues.

The CDR3 loop reads CASSLDRGSNEQFF. CDR3 nucleotide sequence: TGTGCCAGCAGCTTAGATAGGGGATCCAATGAGCAGTTCTTC. The V and J genes are TRBV7-6 and TRBJ2-1; D is perhaps TRBD1 (5 bases). V shed 1 base and J shed 6 bases, with 10 bases lying between them. The CDR3 runs 14 residues. CDR1 and CDR2 from the germline V gene are SGHVS and FNYEAQ.

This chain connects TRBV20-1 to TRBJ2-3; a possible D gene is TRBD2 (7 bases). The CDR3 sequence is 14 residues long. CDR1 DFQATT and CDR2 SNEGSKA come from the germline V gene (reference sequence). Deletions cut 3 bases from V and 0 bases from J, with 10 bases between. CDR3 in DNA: TGCAGTGCTAGGGGGGGGCCCAGCACAGATACGCAGTATTTT. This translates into CSARGGPSTDTQYF.

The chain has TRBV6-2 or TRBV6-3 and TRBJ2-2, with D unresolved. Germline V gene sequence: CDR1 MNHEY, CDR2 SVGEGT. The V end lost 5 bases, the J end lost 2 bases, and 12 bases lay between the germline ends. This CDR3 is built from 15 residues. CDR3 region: CASSGPRSNTGELFF. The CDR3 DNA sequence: TGTGCCAGCAGTGGCCCCCGCTCTAACACCGGGGAGCTGTTTTTT.

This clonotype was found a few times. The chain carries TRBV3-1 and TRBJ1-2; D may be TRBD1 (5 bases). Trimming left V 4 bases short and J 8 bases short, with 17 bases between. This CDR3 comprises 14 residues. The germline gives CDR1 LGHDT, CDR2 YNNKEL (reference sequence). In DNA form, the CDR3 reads TGTGCCAGCAGCCCCTTCGGGGGTGCGTACGGCTACACCTTC. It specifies CASSPFGGAYGYTF.